These 10 T cell receptor beta chains share one sample of origin, sequenced in a study of OX40 agonist ivuxolimab in advanced cancers. Some clones are missing from TCRdb's copy, which holds only in-frame ones; the method was immunoSEQ multiplex PCR. The table lists tens of thousands of clones, 82% of them singletons. The sequenced sample was CD4+ or CD8+ T cells sorted from blood, obtained in a trial of the OX40 agonist ivuxolimab. Every receptor here comes from an adult with an advanced solid tumor such as melanoma, head and neck, liver or kidney cancer.

The rearrangement uses TRBV6-1 and TRBJ2-5; 7 bases map to TRBD1. Trimming at V came to 5 bases and at J to 6 bases, leaving 0 bases not matched to a gene. The V gene's germline CDR1 is MNHNS and CDR2 SASEGT. This CDR3 spans 11 amino acids. Here the CDR3 reads CASSRGQTQYF. In DNA, the CDR3 is TGTGCCAGCAGTAGGGGGCAGACCCAGTACTTC.

This clone was detected only a few times. The sample contains more than one DNA sequence encoding this CDR3. This rearrangement joins TRBV30 to TRBJ1-1, with D maybe TRBD1 (5 bases). V was shortened by 2 bases and J by 3 bases, with 10 bases between the two germline ends. The CDR3 has 13 amino acids. The germline CDR1 and CDR2 sequences are GTSNPN and SVGIG (reference sequence). CDR3 in DNA: TGTGCCTGGAGTCGACAGAGACACACTGAAGCTTTCTTT. It translates to CAWSRQRHTEAFF. Combining the CDR3 with reference TRBV30 and TRBJ1-1 gives the whole variable domain SQTIHQWPATLVQPVGSPLSLECTVEGTSNPNLYWYRQAAGRGLQLLFYSVGIGQISSEVPQNLSASRPQDRQFILSSKKLLLSDSGFYLCAWSRQRHTEAFFGQGTRLTVV.

This clone appeared a few times. The rearrangement uses TRBV4-1 and TRBJ1-2; TRBD1 matches 9 bases. Germline trimming cut 4 bases from V and 5 bases from J; bases unmatched to any gene: 2. CDR1 is MGHRA, CDR2 YSYEKL, per germline. The CDR3 is 13 residues long. DNA for the CDR3: TGCGCCAGCAGCCGAGGACAGGGGTATGGCTACACCTTC. Encoded protein: CASSRGQGYGYTF.

V gene TRBV29-1 combines with J gene TRBJ2-5, with D perhaps matching TRBD2 (6 bases). In germline, CDR1 is SQVTM, CDR2 ANQGSEA. The CDR3 length is 12 residues. The V end lost 6 bases, the J end lost 4 bases, and 12 bases lay between the germline ends. The CDR3 here is CSVQDGGETQYF. The CDR3 nucleotides are TGCAGCGTCCAAGACGGGGGAGAGACCCAGTACTTC. Drawing the rest from reference TRBV29-1 and TRBJ2-5, the complete variable domain is SAVISQKPSRDICQRGTSLTIQCQVDSQVTMMFWYRQQPGQSLTLIATANQGSEATYESGFVIDKFPISRPNLTFSTLTVSNMSPEDSSIYLCSVQDGGETQYFGPGTRLLVL.

V usage is TRBV30 and J usage is TRBJ1-2, with D hard to call. The CDR3 has 14 residues. Germline CDR1 and CDR2: GTSNPN and SVGIG (reference sequence). The ends were cut back, 0 bases at V and 4 bases at J, with 12 bases in the middle. CDR3: CAWSVHPGTYGYTF. In DNA form, the CDR3 reads TGTGCCTGGAGTGTACACCCGGGTACCTATGGCTACACCTTC.

This chain connects TRBV28 to TRBJ1-6; the D gene is possibly TRBD1 (5 bases). Germline V gene lookup returns CDR1 MDHEN and CDR2 SYDVKM. The CDR3 has 14 amino acids. V was pared by 3 bases and J by 6 bases, with 9 bases between. Written as DNA, the CDR3 is TGTGCCAGCAGTTTGAGGGGCTTTAATTCACCCCTCCACTTT. This codes for CASSLRGFNSPLHF.

The chain employs TRBV2 and TRBJ1-4, with D possibly matching TRBD1 (6 bases). V dropped 1 base and J dropped 0 bases, with 6 bases sitting between them. In germline, CDR1 is SNHLY, CDR2 FYNNEI. CDR3 length: 15 amino acids. In DNA, the CDR3 is TGTGCCAGCAGTGAAGGGACAGCAACTAATGAAAAACTGTTTTTT. Its protein product is CASSEGTATNEKLFF.

In DNA, the CDR3 is TGTGCCAGCAGCCTAGGGGGACTAGCGTCTAACAATGAGCAGTTCTTC. Translated: CASSLGGLASNNEQFF. This chain joins TRBV5-4 and TRBJ2-1; 10 bases map to TRBD2. With 4 bases clipped from V and 5 bases from J, the junction kept 9 bases outside the gene matches. The CDR3 runs 16 residues. Germline V CDR1 and CDR2: SGHNT, YYREEE (reference sequence).

The chain recombines TRBV6-6 with TRBJ1-1; D perhaps matches TRBD1 (6 bases). V lost 7 bases and J lost 4, with 16 bases in between. CDR3 size: 14 residues. Germline V gene data show CDR1 as MNHNY and CDR2 as SVGAGI (reference sequence). The CDR3 spells CASTLGQWGTEAFF. In DNA form, the CDR3 reads TGTGCCAGCACTCTAGGACAGTGGGGCACTGAAGCTTTCTTT.

The chain is built from TRBV6-6 and TRBJ2-2; the D is unclear. The CDR3 spans 13 residues. Trimming stripped 2 bases from V and 6 bases from J, with 7 bases between. Germline V CDR1 and CDR2: MNHNY, SVGAGI (reference sequence). In nucleotides, the CDR3 is TGTGCCAGCAGTTACGGGGTAGCCGGGGAGCTGTTTTTT. Its translation: CASSYGVAGELFF.